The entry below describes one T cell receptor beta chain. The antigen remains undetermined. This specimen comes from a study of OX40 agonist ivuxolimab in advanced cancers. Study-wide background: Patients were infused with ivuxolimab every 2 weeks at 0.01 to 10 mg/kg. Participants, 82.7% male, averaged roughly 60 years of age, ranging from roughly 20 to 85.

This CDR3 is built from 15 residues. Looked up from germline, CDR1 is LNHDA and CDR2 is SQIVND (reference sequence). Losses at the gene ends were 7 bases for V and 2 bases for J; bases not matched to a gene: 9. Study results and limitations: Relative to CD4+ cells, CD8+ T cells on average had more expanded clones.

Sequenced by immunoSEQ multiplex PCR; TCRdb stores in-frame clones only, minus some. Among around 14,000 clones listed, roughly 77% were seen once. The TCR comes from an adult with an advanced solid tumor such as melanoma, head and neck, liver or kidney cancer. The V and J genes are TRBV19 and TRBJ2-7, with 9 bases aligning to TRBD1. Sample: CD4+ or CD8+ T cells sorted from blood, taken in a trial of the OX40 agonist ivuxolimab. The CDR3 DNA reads TGTGCCAGTACCCCCTCCGGGACAGGGCCCTACGAGCAGTACTTC. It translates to CASTPSGTGPYEQYF.